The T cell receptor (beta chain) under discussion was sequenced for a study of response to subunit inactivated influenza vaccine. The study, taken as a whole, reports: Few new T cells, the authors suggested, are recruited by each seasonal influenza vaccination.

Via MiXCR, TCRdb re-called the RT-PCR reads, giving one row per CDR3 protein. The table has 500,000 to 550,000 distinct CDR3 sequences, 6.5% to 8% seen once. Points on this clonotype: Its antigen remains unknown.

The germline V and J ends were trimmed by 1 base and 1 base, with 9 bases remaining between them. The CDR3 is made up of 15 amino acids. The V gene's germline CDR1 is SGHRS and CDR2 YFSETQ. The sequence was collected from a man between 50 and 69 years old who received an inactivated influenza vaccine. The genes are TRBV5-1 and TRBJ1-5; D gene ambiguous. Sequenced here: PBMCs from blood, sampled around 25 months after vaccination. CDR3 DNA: TGCGCCAGCAGCTTGTCGCCGGCAAGCAATCAGCCCCAGCATTTT. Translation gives CASSLSPASNQPQHF.